These 20 T cell receptor beta chains came from one sample sequenced in a study of cytomegalovirus exposure and HLA in healthy donors. Primers included in the PCR were 60 Vbeta and 13 Jbeta primers. Assay used: immunoSEQ multiplex PCR; TCRdb lists only in-frame clones, some missing. The data contain around 100,000 clones, 65% to 75% of them singletons. What was sequenced was PBMCs. The receptors here all came from a man in his thirties or forties in good health and CMV-seropositive.

The J gene is TRBJ2-1, the V gene TRBV7-9, with D tentatively TRBD2 (5 bases). The CDR3 covers 18 residues. V lost 5 bases and J lost 0, with 20 bases in between. Germline V gene sequence: CDR1 SEHNR, CDR2 FQNEAQ (reference sequence). The CDR3 protein is CASSAPRSGVSSYNEQFF. The CDR3, as DNA: TGTGCCAGCAGCGCCCCCCGCAGCGGCGTTAGCTCCTACAATGAGCAGTTCTTC.

This chain links TRBV5-4 with TRBJ1-2; TRBD1 matches at 7 bases. V trimming: 4 bases; J trimming: 0 bases; junction bases outside the gene matches: 9. Germline V gene sequence: CDR1 SGHNT, CDR2 YYREEE (reference sequence). The CDR3 is made up of 16 amino acids. CDR3 loop: CASSAPQGVANYGYTF. In nucleotides, the CDR3 is TGTGCCAGCAGCGCCCCCCAGGGGGTCGCTAACTATGGCTACACCTTC. Full variable domain (remainder filled in from reference TRBV5-4 and TRBJ1-2): ETGVTQSPTHLIKTRGQQVTLRCSSQSGHNTVSWYQQALGQGPQFIFQYYREEENGRGNFPPRFSGLQFPNYSSELNVNALELDDSALYLCASSAPQGVANYGYTFGSGTRLTVV.

The chain is built from TRBV2 and TRBJ2-2, with 9 bases lining up with TRBD1. The V gene's germline CDR1 is SNHLY and CDR2 FYNNEI. This CDR3 comprises 16 residues. The V segment lost 6 bases and the J segment 3 bases; nucleotides outside the gene matches: 8. This CDR3 reads CASRYLGQGDTGELFF. The CDR3, as DNA: TGTGCCAGCAGATACTTGGGACAGGGAGACACCGGGGAGCTGTTTTTT.

Here the CDR3 reads CASSYDSPDQPQHF. CDR3 bases: TGTGCCAGCAGCTACGACTCTCCCGACCAGCCCCAGCATTTT. This chain links TRBV28 with TRBJ1-5; D is unresolved. Between the trimmed V and J ends, which lost 6 bases and 7 bases, there was a span of 16 bases. CDR3 length: 14 residues. Germline assignment: CDR1 MDHEN and CDR2 SYDVKM.

The chain links TRBV19 to TRBJ1-1; D possibly corresponds to TRBD1 (6 bases). Trimming left V 3 bases short and J 8 bases short, with 13 bases between. CDR3 length: 13 residues. From germline, CDR1 is LNHDA and CDR2 SQIVND (reference sequence). As DNA, the CDR3 is TGTGCCAGTAGTATGGGGACACAGGGCGAAGCTTTCTTT. Its protein is CASSMGTQGEAFF.

This clone has only one observation. The chain combines TRBV2 with TRBJ2-7, with 9 bases aligning to TRBD1. The CDR3 runs 15 residues. Germline assignment: CDR1 SNHLY and CDR2 FYNNEI. The V gene end was trimmed by 5 bases and the J gene end by 0 bases; junction bases not matched to a gene: 5. CDR3 region: CASSPGTGSSYEQYF. CDR3 sequence (DNA): TGTGCCAGCAGTCCCGGGACAGGGTCCTCCTACGAGCAGTACTTC.

This clone occurred once. This chain links TRBV28 with TRBJ2-1; no clear D gene. V lost 5 bases, J lost 1 base, and 3 bases lay in between. The CDR3 has 12 amino acids. Germline V lookup: CDR1 MDHEN, CDR2 SYDVKM. DNA of the CDR3: TGTGCCAGCAGTCCTTCCTACAATGAGCAGTTCTTC. Translation: CASSPSYNEQFF.

The chain is built from TRBV5-1 and TRBJ2-7; 9 bases are shared with TRBD2. This CDR3 is built from 16 residues. Germline CDR1 and CDR2: SGHRS and YFSETQ. Germline trimming cut 4 bases from V and 1 base from J; bases unmatched to any gene: 9. CDR3 nucleotides: TGCGCCAGCAGCCGGCGGGGGGGGGAGAGTTCCTACGAGCAGTACTTC. Protein: CASSRRGGESSYEQYF.

The chain carries TRBV19 and TRBJ2-5, with a tentative D call TRBD2 (5 bases). The V gene's germline CDR1 is LNHDA and CDR2 SQIVND (reference sequence). The ends were cut back, 3 bases at V and 1 base at J, with 9 bases in the middle. This CDR3 is built from 14 residues. CDR3: CASSIGLIQETQYF. CDR3 sequence (DNA): TGTGCCAGTAGTATCGGACTGATCCAAGAGACCCAGTACTTC. The variable domain in full, with the rest retrieved from reference TRBV19 and TRBJ2-5, is DGGITQSPKYLFRKEGQNVTLSCEQNLNHDAMYWYRQDPGQGLRLIYYSQIVNDFQKGDIAEGYSVSREKKESFPLTVTSAQKNPTAFYLCASSIGLIQETQYFGPGTRLLVL.

The chain employs TRBV5-1 and TRBJ1-1, with 7 bases identical to TRBD1. CDR1 SGHRS and CDR2 YFSETQ come from the germline V gene. This CDR3 region has 14 residues. V trimming: 7 bases; J trimming: 6 bases; junction bases outside the gene matches: 12. The CDR3 reads CASAETGSFAEAFF. The CDR3 DNA reads as TGCGCCAGCGCAGAGACAGGGAGTTTCGCTGAAGCTTTCTTT.

This clone came up a few times. The rearrangement joins TRBV6-1 to TRBJ1-5; a weak D match, TRBD1 (5 bases). This CDR3 contains 14 residues. Between the trimmed V and J ends, which lost 11 bases and 0 bases, there was a span of 14 bases. Germline-derived CDR1 and CDR2 are MNHNS and SASEGT. The CDR3 protein is CAGGDGHSNQPQHF. The CDR3, as DNA: TGTGCCGGGGGGGACGGTCATAGCAATCAGCCCCAGCATTTT.

The CDR3 sequence: CASSEAKGVAGELFF. The CDR3 region has the DNA TGCGCCAGCAGTGAGGCTAAAGGGGTAGCCGGGGAGCTGTTTTTT. The chain links TRBV10-2 to TRBJ2-2, with D tentatively TRBD1 (5 bases). Per the germline V gene, CDR1 is WSHSY and CDR2 is SAAADI. Trimming shortened V by 2 bases and J by 6 bases, and 13 bases separated the two germline ends. This CDR3 has 15 residues.

The chain is built from TRBV6-1 and TRBJ1-3; TRBD1 matches 8 bases. This CDR3 is built from 14 residues. The V gene's germline CDR1 is MNHNS and CDR2 SASEGT. CDR3: CASGGLLARNTIYF. DNA for the CDR3: TGTGCTTCAGGGGGCCTTCTAGCGCGAAACACCATATATTTT.

The chain links TRBV19 to TRBJ1-2, with D tentatively TRBD1 (5 bases). The germline gives CDR1 LNHDA, CDR2 SQIVND (reference sequence). Trimming cost V 1 base and J 4 bases, with 10 bases left between them. CDR3 length: 14 residues. The CDR3 bases are TGTGCCAGTAGTATAGTGGCGGGACCCTATGGCTACACCTTC. Protein product: CASSIVAGPYGYTF.

The V gene is TRBV19, the J gene TRBJ2-3; possible D gene TRBD1, 6 bases. Per the germline V gene, CDR1 is LNHDA and CDR2 is SQIVND (reference sequence). The V end lost 7 bases, the J end lost 4 bases, and 12 bases lay between the germline ends. The CDR3 has 13 residues. The CDR3 protein is CASTLGGPDTQYF. The CDR3 DNA sequence: TGTGCCAGTACCCTTGGGGGCCCAGATACGCAGTATTTT.

This clone was picked up one time. V usage is TRBV5-1 and J usage is TRBJ2-5; the match to TRBD2 covers 10 bases. The V gene's germline CDR1 is SGHRS and CDR2 YFSETQ. This CDR3 is 15 amino acids long. V dropped 4 bases and J dropped 4; count of bases not matched to a gene: 7. DNA of the CDR3: TGCGCCAGCAGCCCGCCAGCGGGGGGGCGAGAGACCCAGTACTTC. Residues: CASSPPAGGRETQYF.

V usage is TRBV30 and J usage is TRBJ2-7; perhaps TRBD1 as D (5 bases). The CDR3 extends over 13 amino acids. Per the germline V gene, CDR1 is GTSNPN and CDR2 is SVGIG (reference sequence). V was shortened by 1 base and J by 1 base, with 8 bases between the two germline ends. Here the CDR3 reads CAWSDRLSYEQYF. The CDR3 DNA reads as TGTGCCTGGAGTGACAGGTTGTCCTACGAGCAGTACTTC.

The V call is TRBV5-4, the J call TRBJ2-5; 7 bases line up with TRBD1. In germline, CDR1 is SGHNT, CDR2 YYREEE (reference sequence). Trimming removed 4 bases from V and 6 bases from J; junction bases left unmatched: 9. This CDR3 contains 14 residues. In nucleotides, the CDR3 is TGTGCCAGCAGCGAAAGGACAGGACGCAAGACCCAGTACTTC. It translates to CASSERTGRKTQYF.

The chain employs TRBV5-1 and TRBJ2-5, with 7 bases lining up with TRBD2. Germline-derived CDR1 and CDR2 are SGHRS and YFSETQ. V lost 0 bases, J lost 1 base, and 6 bases stayed unmatched. This CDR3 contains 16 residues. Here the CDR3 reads CASSLGGRGTQETQYF. The CDR3 nucleotides are TGCGCCAGCAGCTTGGGCGGGCGGGGGACCCAAGAGACCCAGTACTTC.

This chain uses TRBV6-6 with TRBJ1-4; TRBD1 might be the D (6 bases). Germline V lookup: CDR1 MNHNY, CDR2 SVGAGI (reference sequence). The CDR3 extends over 13 amino acids. Between the trimmed V and J ends, which lost 11 bases and 2 bases, there was a span of 12 bases. This chain's CDR3 is CAATGSTNEKLFF. In DNA form, the CDR3 reads TGTGCCGCCACAGGGTCTACTAATGAAAAACTGTTTTTT.